The entry below gives a single T cell receptor beta chain sequence along with its context. The sample belongs to a study of a mutant IDH1 vaccine in newly diagnosed glioma. Overall study context: Among treated patients, about 62% were male and around 40% female, and mean age was about 41 years.

Measured with immunoSEQ multiplex PCR; TCRdb has only the in-frame clones, and not every one. The table records about 92,000 clones, 83% of them present only once. Indicated time point: baseline, week 1 (first vaccination visit). This sample's treatment: pre-vaccination baseline after standard-of-care therapy. Deletions cut 5 bases from V and 0 bases from J, with 19 bases between. Germline CDR1 and CDR2: SQVTM and ANQGSEA. The CDR3 is made up of 16 amino acids. Source: PBMCs, taken from a glioma patient treated with radiotherapy, temozolomide or both. V gene TRBV29-1 combines with J gene TRBJ1-1; possibly TRBD1 for D (5 bases). The sequence came from a woman in her fifties or sixties with glioma. This CDR3 reads CSVSVAAPRVNTEAFF. CDR3 in DNA: TGCAGCGTTTCGGTAGCGGCACCCAGGGTGAACACTGAAGCTTTCTTT.